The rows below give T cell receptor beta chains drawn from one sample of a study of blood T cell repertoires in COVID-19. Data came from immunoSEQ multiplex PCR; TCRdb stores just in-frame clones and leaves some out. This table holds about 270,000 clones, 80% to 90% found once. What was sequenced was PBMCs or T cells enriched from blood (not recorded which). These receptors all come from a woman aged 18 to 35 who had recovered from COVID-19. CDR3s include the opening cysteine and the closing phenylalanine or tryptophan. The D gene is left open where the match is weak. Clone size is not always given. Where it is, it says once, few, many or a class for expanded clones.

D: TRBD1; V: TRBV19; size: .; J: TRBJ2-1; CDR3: CASSIPLGQLLYNEQFF; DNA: TGTGCCAGTAGTATCCCTCTGGGACAGTTGCTATACAATGAGCAGTTCTTC
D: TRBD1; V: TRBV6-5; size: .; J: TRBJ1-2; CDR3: CASSNIGTGKGYTF; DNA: TGTGCCAGCAGCAACATCGGGACAGGGAAAGGCTACACCTTC
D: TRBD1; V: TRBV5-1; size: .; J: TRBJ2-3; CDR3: CASSGQAVGTDTQYF; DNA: TGCGCCAGCAGCGGACAGGCGGTGGGCACAGATACGCAGTATTTT
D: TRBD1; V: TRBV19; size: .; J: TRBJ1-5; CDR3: CASTPAGGKNQPQHF; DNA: TGTGCCAGTACCCCGGCAGGGGGTAAAAATCAGCCCCAGCATTTT
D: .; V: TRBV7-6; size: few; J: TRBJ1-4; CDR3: CASSPLTGSGELFF; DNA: TGTGCCAGCAGCCCATTGACAGGATCAGGTGAACTGTTTTTT
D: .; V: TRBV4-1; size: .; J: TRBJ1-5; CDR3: CASSQVIRGNDRQPQHF; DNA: TGCGCCAGCAGCCAAGTAATAAGGGGCAACGACAGACAGCCCCAGCATTTT
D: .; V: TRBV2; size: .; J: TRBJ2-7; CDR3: CASSDMSYEQYF; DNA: TGTGCCAGCAGTGATATGTCCTACGAGCAGTACTTC
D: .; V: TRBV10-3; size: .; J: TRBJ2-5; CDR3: CAISSVPQETQYF; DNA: TGTGCCATCTCTTCGGTACCTCAAGAGACCCAGTACTTC
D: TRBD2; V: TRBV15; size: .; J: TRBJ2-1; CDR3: CATSPGGERGSNEQFF; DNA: TGTGCCACCAGCCCTGGAGGGGAGCGGGGAAGCAATGAGCAGTTCTTC
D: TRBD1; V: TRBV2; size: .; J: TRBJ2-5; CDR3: CASSSAGQGLETQYF; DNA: TGTGCCAGCAGCTCGGCGGGACAGGGCTTGGAGACCCAGTACTTC
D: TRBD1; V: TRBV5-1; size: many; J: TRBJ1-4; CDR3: CASSPDYQGAGEKLFF; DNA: TGCGCCAGCAGCCCGGACTACCAGGGGGCGGGAGAAAAACTGTTTTTT
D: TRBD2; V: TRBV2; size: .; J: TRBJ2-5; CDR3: CASSEGLASGALGTQYF; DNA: TGTGCCAGCAGTGAAGGTTTGGCTAGCGGGGCCTTGGGGACCCAGTACTTC
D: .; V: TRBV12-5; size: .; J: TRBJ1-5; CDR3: CASGLDTTQPQHF; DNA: TGTGCTAGTGGTTTGGACACTACCCAGCCCCAGCATTTT
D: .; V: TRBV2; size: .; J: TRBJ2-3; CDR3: CASSANPGITDTQYF; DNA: TGTGCCAGCAGCGCGAACCCGGGGATCACAGATACGCAGTATTTT
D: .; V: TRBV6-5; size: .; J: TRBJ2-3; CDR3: CASSYRLDTDTQYF; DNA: TGTGCCAGCAGTTACCGGCTAGACACAGATACGCAGTATTTT
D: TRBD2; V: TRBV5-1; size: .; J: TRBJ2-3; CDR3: CASSLAETSADTQYF; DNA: TGCGCCAGCAGCTTGGCCGAAACTAGCGCGGATACGCAGTATTTT
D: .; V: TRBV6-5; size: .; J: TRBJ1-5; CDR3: CASNPLTGGNQPQHF; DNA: TGTGCCAGCAACCCGCTCACCGGGGGCAATCAGCCCCAGCATTTT
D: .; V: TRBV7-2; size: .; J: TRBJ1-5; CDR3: CASSLVHFNQPQHF; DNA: TGTGCCAGCAGCTTAGTCCATTTCAATCAGCCCCAGCATTTT
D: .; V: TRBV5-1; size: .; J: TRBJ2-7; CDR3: CASSYATGLYEQYF; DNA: TGCGCCAGCAGCTACGCAACAGGGCTATACGAGCAGTACTTC
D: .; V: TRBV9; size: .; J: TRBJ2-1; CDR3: CASSLRGGEQFF; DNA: TGTGCCAGCAGCCTGAGGGGGGGTGAGCAGTTCTTC
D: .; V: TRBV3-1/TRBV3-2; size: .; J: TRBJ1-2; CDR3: CASSPQGFNYGYTF; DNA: TGTGCCAGCAGCCCCCAGGGGTTTAACTATGGCTACACCTTC
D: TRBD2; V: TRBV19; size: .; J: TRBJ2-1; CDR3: CASSSSAGGALNEQFF; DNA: TGTGCCAGTAGTTCCTCAGCGGGGGGGGCTTTAAATGAGCAGTTCTTC
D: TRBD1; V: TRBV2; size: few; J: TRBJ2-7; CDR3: CASRADRARHEQYF; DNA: TGTGCCAGCAGAGCGGACAGGGCGAGGCACGAGCAGTACTTC
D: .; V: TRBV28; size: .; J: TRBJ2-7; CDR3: CASSLLLGGANRMEQYF; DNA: TGTGCCAGCAGTTTACTTCTTGGGGGGGCAAATCGTATGGAGCAGTACTTC
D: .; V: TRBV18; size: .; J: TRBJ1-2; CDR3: CASSPGAATNYGYTF; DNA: TGTGCCAGCTCACCAGGGGCCGCTACTAACTATGGCTACACCTTC
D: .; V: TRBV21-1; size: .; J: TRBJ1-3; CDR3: CASSLGGRPVSGNTIYF; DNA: TGTGCCAGCAGCCTCGGGGGGAGGCCAGTCTCTGGAAACACCATATATTTT
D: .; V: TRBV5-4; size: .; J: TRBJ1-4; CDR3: CASSSYREGEKLFF; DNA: TGTGCCAGCAGCTCATACAGGGAAGGGGAAAAACTGTTTTTT
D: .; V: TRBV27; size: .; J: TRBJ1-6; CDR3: CASSLSGVKQGSTSDSPLHF; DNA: TGTGCCAGCAGTTTATCAGGGGTGAAACAGGGATCCACCTCGGATTCACCCCTCCACTTT
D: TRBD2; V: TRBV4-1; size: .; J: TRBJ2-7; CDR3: CASSQDQLAGDITSSNF; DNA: TGCGCCAGCAGCCAAGATCAACTAGCGGGGGATATTACGAGCAGTAACTTC